The rows below give T cell receptor beta chains drawn from one sample of a study of T cell responses to AZD1222 COVID-19 vaccine. The assay was immunoSEQ multiplex PCR, and TCRdb's table has in-frame clones only and misses some. The sample holds around 80,000 clones; 87% are singletons and the top ten take under 1.5%. The sequences come from peripheral blood, collected 28 days after the second AZD1222 dose. The receptor set was obtained from an adult who received the AZD1222 COVID-19 vaccine. Both conserved end residues are part of each CDR3. D genes are given only for firm matches. Rows may omit the clone size; those that give it use once, few, many or a size class.

size | J | D | V | DNA | CDR3
NA | TRBJ2-7 | TRBD2 | TRBV18 | TGTGCCAGCTCAATCGGGGCTAGCGGGTTCGACGAGCAGTACTTC | CASSIGASGFDEQYF
NA | TRBJ2-7 | NA | TRBV13 | TGTGCCAGCAGCCCCCAGCTATCCTACGAGCAGTACTTC | CASSPQLSYEQYF
NA | TRBJ2-1 | TRBD1 | TRBV11-3 | TGTGCCAGCAGCCCGGGACAGGGGGCTTTTGATGAGCAGTTCTTC | CASSPGQGAFDEQFF
few | TRBJ1-5 | NA | TRBV6-2/TRBV6-3 | TGTGCCAGCAGTTACTCCAGGGCCGGGGCTGGCAATCAGCCCCAGCATTTT | CASSYSRAGAGNQPQHF
NA | TRBJ1-6 | NA | TRBV12-3/TRBV12-4 | TGTGCCAGCAGTTCCGCCCTCCACTTT | CASSSALHF
NA | TRBJ2-1 | NA | TRBV29-1 | TGCAGCGTTGAAAGGGGGTATAATGAGCAGTTCTTC | CSVERGYNEQFF
NA | TRBJ1-1 | TRBD1 | TRBV19 | TGTGCCAGTAGAGTAGGACAGGGATCCGGCCTCCGGACTGAAGCTTTCTTT | CASRVGQGSGLRTEAFF
NA | TRBJ2-4 | TRBD2 | TRBV9 | TGTGCCAGCACCTCCCTCCCGGGGGGAGAGGGAAACATTCAGTACTTC | CASTSLPGGEGNIQYF
NA | TRBJ2-3 | TRBD2 | TRBV7-9 | TGTGCCAGCAGCTTAAGAACTAGCGGGGGGGATACGCAGTATTTT | CASSLRTSGGDTQYF
NA | TRBJ2-7 | TRBD1 | TRBV30 | TGTGCCTGGAGCCGGGACAGGTACGAGCAGTACTTC | CAWSRDRYEQYF
NA | TRBJ2-3 | TRBD2 | TRBV5-4 | TGTGCCAGCAACCCTGTTGGGGGTTTAGCGGGGACCACAGATACGCAGTATTTT | CASNPVGGLAGTTDTQYF
NA | TRBJ1-1 | TRBD1 | TRBV6-5 | TGTGCCAGCAGTAAGACAGGGACGAGAGACACTGAAGCTTTCTTT | CASSKTGTRDTEAFF
NA | TRBJ1-5 | TRBD1 | TRBV4-1 | TGCGCCAGCAGCCAATCAGTTCAGTACAACAGGGGAAGCCAGCCCCAGCATTTT | CASSQSVQYNRGSQPQHF
NA | TRBJ1-1 | NA | TRBV19 | TGTGCCAGTAGGACTCAAGACCCGCTAGAGGCTTTCTTT | CASRTQDPLEAFF
NA | TRBJ1-2 | NA | TRBV7-9 | TGTGCCAGCAGCTTTCCCGACGGCGGCTACACCTTC | CASSFPDGGYTF
NA | TRBJ1-3 | TRBD1 | TRBV10-2 | TGCGCCAGCAGTGAGTCGGCAGGGGGCGGAAACACCATATATTTT | CASSESAGGGNTIYF
few | TRBJ2-7 | TRBD1 | TRBV6-2/TRBV6-3 | TGTGCCAGCAGTTTAACGTGGACAGGGAATACTAACTACGAGCAGTACTTC | CASSLTWTGNTNYEQYF
NA | TRBJ2-5 | TRBD2 | TRBV30 | TGTGCCTGGAGTACTAGCGGGAGCGGGGAGACCCAGTACTTC | CAWSTSGSGETQYF
NA | TRBJ1-2 | NA | TRBV6-1 | TGTGCCAGCAGTGAGAGCCCCTTTGGGGTCGCCTATGGCTACACCTTC | CASSESPFGVAYGYTF
NA | TRBJ1-2 | NA | TRBV19 | TGTGCCAGTAGTCTTCGCTATGGCTACACCTTC | CASSLRYGYTF
few | TRBJ1-2 | TRBD1 | TRBV18 | TGTGCCAGCTCGGTGGACAGGGGGTATGGCTACACCTTC | CASSVDRGYGYTF
NA | TRBJ2-2 | TRBD2 | TRBV19 | TGTGCCACTTTTGGACTAGCGGAAGCCGGGGAGCTGTTTTTT | CATFGLAEAGELFF
NA | TRBJ2-2 | NA | TRBV7-9 | TGTGCCAGCAGCTTAAGGTTCTCGCCGGGGCTGACCGGGGAGCTGTTTTTT | CASSLRFSPGLTGELFF
NA | TRBJ2-5 | NA | TRBV7-9 | TGTGCCAGCAATGGCCAGGTCCAAGAGACCCAGTACTTC | CASNGQVQETQYF
NA | TRBJ2-7 | TRBD1 | TRBV29-1 | TGCAGCGCAACAACCGGGACAGCGCCTTACGAGCAGTACTTC | CSATTGTAPYEQYF
NA | TRBJ2-1 | NA | TRBV7-2 | TGTGCCAGCAGCTTAGAGGCGGGTGAGCAGTTCTTC | CASSLEAGEQFF
NA | TRBJ2-5 | NA | TRBV3-1/TRBV3-2 | TGTGCCAGCAGCCAACTGAGGACCCAGTACTTC | CASSQLRTQYF
NA | TRBJ1-2 | NA | TRBV13 | TGTGCCAGCAGCTCCGGACGGATTTTCTATGGCTACACCTTC | CASSSGRIFYGYTF
NA | TRBJ2-2 | NA | TRBV18 | TGTGCCAGCTCACCAGGCATGAACACCGGGGAGCTGTTTTTT | CASSPGMNTGELFF
NA | TRBJ1-2 | NA | TRBV9 | TGTGCCAGCAGCTCCCAAAACTATGGCTACACCTTC | CASSSQNYGYTF
NA | TRBJ1-5 | NA | TRBV12-3/TRBV12-4 | TGTGCCAGCAGTCCACAGGAAAATCAGCCCCAGCATTTT | CASSPQENQPQHF
NA | TRBJ2-2 | TRBD1 | TRBV7-3 | TGTGCCAGCAGCTCCTACAGGGGTGCGAACACCGGGGAGCTGTTTTTT | CASSSYRGANTGELFF
NA | TRBJ1-4 | TRBD1 | TRBV4-1 | TGCGCCAGCAGCCAAGATCGGGACAGGGCAAATGAAAAACTGTTTTTT | CASSQDRDRANEKLFF
NA | TRBJ2-7 | TRBD2 | TRBV3-1/TRBV3-2 | TGTGCCAGCAGCCAGGGACTAGCGGGTACCACCTACGAGCAGTACTTC | CASSQGLAGTTYEQYF
NA | TRBJ1-4 | NA | TRBV27 | TGTGCCAGCAGACAGGGCCGTAATGAAAAACTGTTTTTT | CASRQGRNEKLFF
NA | TRBJ2-7 | TRBD2 | TRBV10-1 | TGCGCCAGCAGTGAGTCGACGGGTGCGGGGGTCACCTACGAGCAGTACTTC | CASSESTGAGVTYEQYF
NA | TRBJ1-4 | NA | TRBV6-5 | TGTGCCAGCAGTTACACCCGGGGGCGGACTAATGAAAAACTGTTTTTT | CASSYTRGRTNEKLFF
NA | TRBJ2-3 | NA | TRBV3-1/TRBV3-2 | TGTGCCAGCAGCCCCAATCAGGGTCCAGATACGCAGTATTTT | CASSPNQGPDTQYF
NA | TRBJ1-5 | NA | TRBV19 | TGTGCCAGTAGTATATCCCACAGGGATGGGGGCAGCAGCCAGCCCCAGCATTTT | CASSISHRDGGSSQPQHF
NA | TRBJ2-7 | NA | TRBV5-6 | TGTGCCAGCAGCTTATTCCCGGGAACGGACTACGAGCAGTACTTC | CASSLFPGTDYEQYF
NA | TRBJ2-7 | TRBD1 | TRBV18 | TGTGCCAGCTCCCCACAAATAGGGGACAGGGGTACCTACGAGCAGTACTTC | CASSPQIGDRGTYEQYF
NA | TRBJ1-3 | NA | TRBV9 | TGTGCCAGCAGCGTAGGATCTCTCAAGGGGGTAAACACCATATATTTT | CASSVGSLKGVNTIYF
NA | TRBJ1-1 | TRBD1 | TRBV14 | TGTGCCAGCAGCAAAGGGACAGGGTCTACCACTGAAGCTTTCTTT | CASSKGTGSTTEAFF
NA | TRBJ2-2 | NA | TRBV5-1 | TGCGCCAGCAGCTGGGGGTCGAACACCGGGGAGCTGTTTTTT | CASSWGSNTGELFF
NA | TRBJ1-2 | NA | TRBV7-3 | TGTGCCAGCAGCTTATCAGGGGCGGTTGGCTACACCTTC | CASSLSGAVGYTF
NA | TRBJ2-5 | TRBD2 | TRBV6-2/TRBV6-3 | TGTGCCAGCAGTTACGGGTCTAGCGGGAATGGGGAGACCCAGTACTTC | CASSYGSSGNGETQYF
NA | TRBJ2-1 | NA | TRBV10-3 | TGTGCCATTCGCCGGGACGCAACGAGCTCCTACAATGAGCAGTTCTTC | CAIRRDATSSYNEQFF
NA | TRBJ2-7 | NA | TRBV21-1 | TGTGCCAGCAGCAAAGATATACCGGACAGTTACGAGCAGTACTTC | CASSKDIPDSYEQYF
NA | TRBJ1-5 | TRBD1 | TRBV27 | TGTGCCAGCAGGGGGACAGGGGGAAATCAGCCCCAGCATTTT | CASRGTGGNQPQHF
NA | TRBJ2-1 | TRBD2 | TRBV5-1 | TGCGCCAGCAGCCTCCTGGGGCTAGCGGGGAATGAGCAGTTCTTC | CASSLLGLAGNEQFF
NA | TRBJ1-2 | NA | TRBV6-5 | TGTGCCAGCAGCCTCGGACAGATCTATGGCTACACCTTC | CASSLGQIYGYTF
NA | TRBJ2-2 | NA | TRBV6-4 | TGTGCCAGCAGCAGAGACAAGGGGGGCGACACCGGGGAGCTGTTTTTT | CASSRDKGGDTGELFF
NA | TRBJ1-3 | NA | TRBV29-1 | TGCAGCGTGGGCCAAGGGGACTTCACTGGAAACACCATATATTTT | CSVGQGDFTGNTIYF
NA | TRBJ1-2 | NA | TRBV6-5 | TGTGCCAGCAGACTTGGACAGACTAACTATGGCTACACCTTC | CASRLGQTNYGYTF